This T cell receptor (beta chain) was captured by sequencing in a study of CD8 T cells in Susac syndrome. About the study: Sequencing included Susac syndrome patients, roughly six of them with active disease and roughly eight in remission.

Germline V lookup: CDR1 LNHDA, CDR2 SQIVND (reference sequence). There are 15 residues in the CDR3. Trimming shortened V by 1 base and J by 4 bases, and 13 bases separated the two germline ends. Random hexamers primed reverse transcription of about 0.45 to 1 ug RNA. A single record per CDR3 protein comes from TCRdb applying MiXCR to the immunoSEQ multiplex PCR reads. The data contain 71,000 or so distinct CDR3 sequences, 93% of them singletons. Sequencing of TCR beta drew on CD8+ and CD4+ T cells from blood. Isolation of CD8+ and CD4+ T cells was performed negatively, whereas enrichment of TEMRA cells was done by FACS.

Sequencing was carried out using CD4+ T cells from PBMCs. The receptor comes from a human donor with Susac syndrome. The chain employs TRBV19 and TRBJ1-2, with no clear D. CDR3 sequence reads: CASSIVPDGSYGYTF. The CDR3 DNA follows: TGTGCCAGTAGTATAGTCCCGGACGGGAGCTATGGCTACACCTTC.